This T cell receptor beta chain was captured in a study of identical twins. Broader study findings: Sequences that were beta out-of-frame showed weaker excess twin sharing. Zero-insertion analyses were open to partial confounding by invariant MAIT and iNKT cells.

Remarks on this clonotype: Its antigen is not known.

CDR1 MNHEY and CDR2 SVGEGT come from the germline V gene. This CDR3 is 20 amino acids long. J lost 2 bases, V lost 0 bases, and 18 bases had no gene match. TCRdb fed the 5' RACE reads into MiXCR, producing one record per CDR3 protein. The table has about 660,000 distinct CDR3 sequences, around 8.6% seen once. These data were also reused for a study on yellow fever vaccine responses in identical twins.

This TCR derives from a woman between 18 and 29 years old in good health. Sequenced: PBMCs. The chain uses TRBV6-2 or TRBV6-3 and TRBJ2-5; TRBD2 matches at 7 bases. The CDR3 protein is CASSYSFAPGSGVRQETQYF. The CDR3 DNA sequence: TGTGCCAGCAGTTACTCTTTTGCCCCAGGGAGCGGGGTACGGCAAGAGACCCAGTACTTC.